Shown below are 28 T cell receptor beta chains from a single sample sequenced in a study of CD8+ T cells in alopecia areata. The sequencing template was cDNA reverse transcribed from extracted RNA. Assay: immunoSEQ multiplex PCR; the TCRdb copy retains only in-frame clones and omits some. Here the sample spans some 180,000 clones, roughly three fifths being singletons. Sequenced input: CD8+ T cells sorted from blood. The receptors come from a human donor in good health.

This CDR3 reads CALNTEAFF. The DNA of the CDR3 is TGTGCCCTGAACACTGAAGCTTTCTTT. The chain recombines TRBV7-9 with TRBJ1-1; D is undetermined. The germline gives CDR1 SEHNR, CDR2 FQNEAQ (reference sequence). The CDR3 runs to 9 residues. The V end was cut by 11 bases, the J end by 0 bases, with 1 base between.

Ten or more counts support this clone. The chain is built from TRBV11-2 and TRBJ2-7, with TRBD2 identical over 10 bases. The length of the CDR3 is 15 residues. V lost 6 bases to trimming and J lost 3 bases; unmatched junction nucleotides: 8. The germline V gene encodes CDR1 SGHAT and CDR2 FQNNGV. The CDR3 DNA follows: TGTGCCAGCAGTCGAGAAGCGGGGGGGTACTACGAGCAGTACTTC. Protein product: CASSREAGGYYEQYF.

V gene TRBV29-1 combines with J gene TRBJ2-7; no clear D gene. The CDR3 has 14 amino acids. V lost 4 bases, J lost 0 bases, and 13 bases lay in between. Germline-derived CDR1 and CDR2 are SQVTM and ANQGSEA. CDR3 in DNA: TGCAGCGTTGCGGCCGCTGGTGTCTCCTACGAGCAGTACTTC. Translating gives CSVAAAGVSYEQYF.

The table lists this clone with a few counts. This chain links TRBV2 with TRBJ2-1; 9 positions agree with TRBD2. CDR1 and CDR2 from the germline V gene are SNHLY and FYNNEI. Trimming removed 8 bases from V and 10 bases from J; junction bases left unmatched: 9. CDR3 length: 13 residues. This chain's CDR3 is CASGGGGAPEQFF. DNA of the CDR3: TGTGCCAGCGGAGGCGGGGGGGCTCCCGAGCAGTTCTTC. Supplemented by reference TRBV2 and TRBJ2-1, the full variable domain reads EPEVTQTPSHQVTQMGQEVILRCVPISNHLYFYWYRQILGQKVEFLVSFYNNEISEKSEIFDDQFSVERPDGSNFTLKIRSTKLEDSAMYFCASGGGGAPEQFFGPGTRLTVL.

The chain uses TRBV6-1 and TRBJ1-5; D remains ambiguous. Germline CDR1 reads MNHNS; CDR2 reads SASEGT. CDR3 length: 12 residues. V was shortened by 5 bases and J by 7 bases, with 9 bases between the two germline ends. CDR3 amino acids: CASSKDLQPQHF. CDR3 in DNA: TGTGCCAGCAGTAAAGACCTGCAGCCCCAGCATTTT.

In its sample, this clone was seen a few times. The chain is built from TRBV4-1 and TRBJ1-2; D remains ambiguous. From germline, CDR1 is MGHRA and CDR2 YSYEKL. V shed 3 bases and J shed 8 bases, with 10 bases lying between them. This CDR3 contains 12 residues. CDR3 sequence: CASSQPLFGYTF. CDR3 nucleotides: TGCGCCAGCAGCCAGCCCTTGTTCGGCTACACCTTC.

This clone was counted only a few times. J is TRBJ2-4 and V is TRBV30; D could derive from TRBD1 or TRBD2 (5 bases each). V lost 4 bases and J 0 bases, leaving 19 bases between the germline ends. This CDR3 is built from 17 residues. Germline V lookup: CDR1 GTSNPN, CDR2 SVGIG (reference sequence). In nucleotides, the CDR3 is TGTGCCTGGACCCGGGGCCGGGGAAACGAAGCCAAAAACATTCAGTACTTC. Its translation: CAWTRGRGNEAKNIQYF.

A few counts support this clone. The J gene is TRBJ2-1, the V gene TRBV30; no clear D gene. Germline V lookup: CDR1 GTSNPN, CDR2 SVGIG (reference sequence). V gave up 3 bases and J gave up 8 bases, with 8 bases separating them. The CDR3 spans 11 residues. The CDR3 DNA follows: TGTGCCTGGAGCGATCAAGATGAGCAGTTCTTC. Translated: CAWSDQDEQFF. Full variable domain (remainder filled in from reference TRBV30 and TRBJ2-1): SQTIHQWPATLVQPVGSPLSLECTVEGTSNPNLYWYRQAAGRGLQLLFYSVGIGQISSEVPQNLSASRPQDRQFILSSKKLLLSDSGFYLCAWSDQDEQFFGPGTRLTVL.

The chain joins TRBV10-2 to TRBJ1-2, with 7 bases fitting TRBD1. Germline V gene data show CDR1 as WSHSY and CDR2 as SAAADI. The CDR3 is 14 amino acids. V shed 3 bases, J shed 7 bases, and the junction held 8 bases outside the gene matches. As DNA, the CDR3 is TGCGCCAGCAGTGAAGAACAGGGGAGGGTTGGCTACACCTTC. As protein: CASSEEQGRVGYTF.

The chain recombines TRBV23-1 with TRBJ2-3; unclear D gene. TRBV23-1 is labeled an ORF, and its function is uncertain. The length of the CDR3 is 18 residues. V was pared by 2 bases and J by 1 base, with 19 bases between. The CDR3 nucleotides are TGCGCCAGCAGTCAAAGTATCTTGTGGGGTCCTGGCACAGATACGCAGTATTTT. It encodes CASSQSILWGPGTDTQYF.

The chain is built from TRBV13 and TRBJ1-2, with TRBD1 as a possible D gene (5 bases). Trimming removed 4 bases at V and 4 bases at J, with 19 bases between. The germline V gene encodes CDR1 PRHDT and CDR2 FYEKMQ (reference sequence). CDR3 size: 16 residues. Written as DNA, the CDR3 is TGTGCCAGCAGCTCCCTACAGGATCAGAACCCCTATGGCTACACCTTC. Amino acid sequence: CASSSLQDQNPYGYTF.

The chain employs TRBV23-1 and TRBJ2-4; D might be TRBD2 (6 bases). TRBV23-1 is placed among ORFs of uncertain function. V dropped 8 bases and J dropped 2 bases, with 16 bases sitting between them. The CDR3 length is 15 residues. The CDR3 region has the DNA TGCGCCAGCGGAGGGCGGCAGATGTCCAAAAACATTCAGTACTTC. Its protein is CASGGRQMSKNIQYF.

The genes are TRBV6-1 and TRBJ2-4, with unresolved D. CDR1 is MNHNS, CDR2 SASEGT, per germline. The CDR3 is 13 amino acids. Between the trimmed V and J ends, which lost 1 base and 9 bases, there was a span of 10 bases. CDR3: CASSEDSDGIQYF. CDR3 nucleotides: TGTGCCAGCAGTGAAGACTCGGACGGCATTCAGTACTTC.

This clone was counted between two and nine times. The gene calls are TRBV14 and TRBJ1-5; D unresolved. This CDR3 spans 14 amino acids. V dropped 1 base and J dropped 4 bases, with 8 bases sitting between them. CDR1 SGHDN and CDR2 FVKESK come from the germline V gene. DNA for the CDR3: TGTGCCAGCAGCCAAGGGGGTTTTAATCAGCCCCAGCATTTT. This encodes CASSQGGFNQPQHF.

With respect to this clone: A much larger clone is a single base away; this may be a read error. This rearrangement joins TRBV13 to TRBJ1-1; TRBD1 aligns across 7 bases. The CDR3 is 14 residues long. V was clipped by 6 bases and J by 1 base; unmatched bases: 5. Germline loops: CDR1 PRHDT, CDR2 FYEKMQ (reference sequence). This chain's CDR3 is CASSPGTANTEAFF. The CDR3 nucleotides are TGTGCCAGCAGTCCCGGGACAGCGAACACTGAAGCTTTCTTT.

The genes are TRBV29-1 and TRBJ2-1; D is possibly TRBD1 (6 bases). This CDR3 is built from 13 residues. From germline, CDR1 is SQVTM and CDR2 ANQGSEA. The V end was cut by 7 bases, the J end by 5 bases, with 15 bases between. Here the CDR3 reads CSAGPDRDNEQFF. The CDR3 nucleotides are TGCAGCGCCGGGCCGGACAGAGACAATGAGCAGTTCTTC.

This clone was seen more than once but under ten times. The chain joins TRBV29-1 to TRBJ2-6; TRBD2 matches 7 bases. The length of the CDR3 is 16 residues. Losses at the gene ends were 1 base for V and 3 bases for J; bases not matched to a gene: 6. Germline CDR1 and CDR2: SQVTM and ANQGSEA. The chain's CDR3 is CSVEAGGGRGANVLTF. In nucleotides, the CDR3 is TGCAGCGTTGAAGCGGGGGGAGGGCGTGGGGCCAACGTCCTGACTTTC.

The chain recombines TRBV4-1 with TRBJ2-7, with 8 bases matching TRBD2. Trimming took 1 base from V and 6 from J; bases not matched to a gene: 8. The CDR3 contains 15 residues. CDR1 is MGHRA and CDR2 is YSYEKL in the germline V gene. CDR3 sequence: CASSQVDGGAGEQYF. CDR3 bases: TGCGCCAGCAGCCAAGTTGACGGGGGGGCCGGCGAGCAGTACTTC.

The rearrangement joins TRBV29-1 to TRBJ1-2, with D unresolved. The CDR3 is 12 residues long. CDR1 SQVTM and CDR2 ANQGSEA come from the germline V gene. Trimming took off 3 bases at V and 6 bases at J, with 11 bases between the two ends. The CDR3 nucleotides read TGCAGCGTTGAGATGTCGGGAGATGGCTACACCTTC. Protein product: CSVEMSGDGYTF.

This chain joins TRBV29-1 and TRBJ1-1; D remains unclear. CDR1 and CDR2 from the germline V gene are SQVTM and ANQGSEA. The CDR3 is made up of 12 amino acids. V lost 5 bases and J 1 base, leaving 8 bases between the germline ends. Written as DNA, the CDR3 is TGCAGCGTTAACTGGAAGAACACTGAAGCTTTCTTT. It translates to CSVNWKNTEAFF.

This chain uses TRBV28 with TRBJ2-5; 9 nucleotides line up with TRBD1. The CDR3 has 14 residues. Losses at the gene ends were 6 bases for V and 5 bases for J; bases not matched to a gene: 7. Germline V gene lookup returns CDR1 MDHEN and CDR2 SYDVKM. CDR3 bases: TGTGCCAGCAGCAGGACAGGGGATTTGGAGACCCAGTACTTC. Its protein is CASSRTGDLETQYF.

The gene calls are TRBV27 and TRBJ1-1; D might be TRBD1 (6 bases). Trimming left V 5 bases short and J 4 bases short, with 14 bases between. The length of the CDR3 is 14 residues. Germline V gene data show CDR1 as MNHEY and CDR2 as SMNVEV (reference sequence). The CDR3 sequence is CASSPQGRFTEAFF. The CDR3, as DNA: TGTGCCAGCAGTCCCCAGGGGCGCTTCACTGAAGCTTTCTTT.

CDR3 sequence reads: CASSFHSTYEQYF. The CDR3, as DNA: TGTGCCAGCAGCTTCCACAGCACCTACGAGCAGTACTTC. This chain uses TRBV5-4 with TRBJ2-7; D is unresolved. Germline CDR1 and CDR2: SGHNT and YYREEE (reference sequence). The CDR3 is made up of 13 amino acids. Trimming took off 2 bases at V and 2 bases at J, with 8 bases between the two ends.

V and J are TRBV5-1 and TRBJ2-7; weak D call: TRBD1 (6 bases). Germline V lookup: CDR1 SGHRS, CDR2 YFSETQ. The CDR3 has 15 amino acids. V was pared by 5 bases and J by 1 base, with 16 bases between. CDR3 sequence: CASRRPGQESYEQYF. CDR3 coding DNA: TGCGCCAGCAGGCGGCCGGGACAAGAGTCCTACGAGCAGTACTTC.

As concerns this clone: The same CDR3 arises from other DNA sequences in this sample as well. This sequence joins TRBV4-1 and TRBJ2-1, with D uncertain. The germline V and J ends were trimmed by 3 bases and 6 bases, with 3 bases remaining between them. The CDR3 is 11 amino acids. CDR1 is MGHRA and CDR2 is YSYEKL in the germline V gene. The CDR3 DNA reads TGCGCCAGCAGCCAGGTCAATGAGCAGTTCTTC. Translating it yields CASSQVNEQFF.

J is TRBJ1-1 and V is TRBV4-1, with D perhaps matching TRBD1 (5 bases). V was cut by 1 base and J by 7 bases, with 10 bases left in between. CDR1 is MGHRA, CDR2 YSYEKL, per germline. The CDR3 is 13 residues long. The CDR3 nucleotides are TGCGCCAGCAGCCAAGTAGCAGACAGTGAAGCTTTCTTT. Its translation: CASSQVADSEAFF.

The chain employs TRBV6-4 and TRBJ1-1; no clear D. The germline V gene encodes CDR1 MRHNA and CDR2 SNTAGT. V lost 7 bases, J lost 2 bases, and 8 bases lay in between. The CDR3 totals 12 residues. The CDR3, as DNA: TGTGCCAGCACCCGGGGTAACACTGAAGCTTTCTTT. Protein: CASTRGNTEAFF.

The rearrangement links TRBV29-1 to TRBJ2-7, with a weak D call TRBD2 (5 bases). V gave up 1 base and J gave up 5 bases, with 9 bases separating them. In germline, CDR1 is SQVTM, CDR2 ANQGSEA. The CDR3 has 12 residues. The CDR3 loop is CSVEVTMDEQYF. In nucleotides, the CDR3 is TGCAGCGTTGAAGTGACTATGGACGAGCAGTACTTC.